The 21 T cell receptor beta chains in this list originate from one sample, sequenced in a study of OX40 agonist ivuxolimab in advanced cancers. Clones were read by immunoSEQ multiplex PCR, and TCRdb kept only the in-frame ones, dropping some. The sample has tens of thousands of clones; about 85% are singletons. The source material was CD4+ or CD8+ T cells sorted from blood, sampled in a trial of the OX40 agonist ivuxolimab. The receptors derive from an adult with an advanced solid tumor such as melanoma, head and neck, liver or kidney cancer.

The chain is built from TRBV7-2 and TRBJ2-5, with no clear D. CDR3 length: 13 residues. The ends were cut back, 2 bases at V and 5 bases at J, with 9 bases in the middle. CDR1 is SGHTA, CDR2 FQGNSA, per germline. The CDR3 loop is CASSLKATETQYF. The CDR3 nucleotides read TGTGCCAGCAGCTTAAAAGCGACGGAGACCCAGTACTTC.

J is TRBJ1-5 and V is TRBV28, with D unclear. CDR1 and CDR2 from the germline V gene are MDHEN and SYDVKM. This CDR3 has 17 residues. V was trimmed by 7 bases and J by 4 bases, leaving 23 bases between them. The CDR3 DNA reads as TGTGCCAGCACCCCTCCAGGCAACAGCCGTTTGAATCAGCCCCAGCATTTT. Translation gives CASTPPGNSRLNQPQHF.

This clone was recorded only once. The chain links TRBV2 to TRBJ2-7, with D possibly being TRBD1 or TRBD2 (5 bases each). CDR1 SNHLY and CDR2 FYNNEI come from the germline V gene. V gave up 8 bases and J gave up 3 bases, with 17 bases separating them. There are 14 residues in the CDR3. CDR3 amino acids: CASSPGTPYYEQYF. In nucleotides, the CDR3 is TGTGCCAGCTCCCCCGGGACGCCGTACTACGAGCAGTACTTC.

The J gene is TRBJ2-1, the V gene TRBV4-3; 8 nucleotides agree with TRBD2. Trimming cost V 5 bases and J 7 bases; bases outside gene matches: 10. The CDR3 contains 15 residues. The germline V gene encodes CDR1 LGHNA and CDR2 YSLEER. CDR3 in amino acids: CASSKLLAGSNEQFF. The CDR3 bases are TGCGCCAGCAGCAAACTCTTAGCGGGATCTAATGAGCAGTTCTTC.

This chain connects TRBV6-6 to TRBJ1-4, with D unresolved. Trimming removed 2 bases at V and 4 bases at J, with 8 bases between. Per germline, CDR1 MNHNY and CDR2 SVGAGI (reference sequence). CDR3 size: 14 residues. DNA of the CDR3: TGTGCCAGCAGTTACCCGGCGGTTAATGAAAAACTGTTTTTT. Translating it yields CASSYPAVNEKLFF.

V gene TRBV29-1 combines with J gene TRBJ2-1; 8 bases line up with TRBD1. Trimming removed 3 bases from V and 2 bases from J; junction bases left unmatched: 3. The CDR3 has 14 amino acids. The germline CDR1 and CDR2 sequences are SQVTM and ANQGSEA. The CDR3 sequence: CSVEGDRTYNEQFF. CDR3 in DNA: TGCAGCGTTGAGGGGGACAGGACCTACAATGAGCAGTTCTTC.

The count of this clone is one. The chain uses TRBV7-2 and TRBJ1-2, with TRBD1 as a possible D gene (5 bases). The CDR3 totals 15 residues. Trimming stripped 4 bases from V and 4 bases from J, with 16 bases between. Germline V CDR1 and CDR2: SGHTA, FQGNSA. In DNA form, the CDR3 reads TGTGCCAGCAGCTCCCGTTCCCCGGGACCCTATGGCTACACCTTC. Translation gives CASSSRSPGPYGYTF. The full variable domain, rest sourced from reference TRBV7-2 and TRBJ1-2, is GAGVSQSPSNKVTEKGKDVELRCDPISGHTALYWYRQSLGQGLEFLIYFQGNSAPDKSGLPSDRFSAERTGGSVSTLTIQRTQQEDSAVYLCASSSRSPGPYGYTFGSGTRLTVV.

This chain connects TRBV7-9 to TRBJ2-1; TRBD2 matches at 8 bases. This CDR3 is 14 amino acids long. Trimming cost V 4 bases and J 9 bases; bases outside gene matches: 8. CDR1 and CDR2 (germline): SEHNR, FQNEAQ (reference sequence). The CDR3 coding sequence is TGTGCCAGCAGCTCGGGACTAGAAAGCGGTGAGCAGTTCTTC. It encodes CASSSGLESGEQFF.

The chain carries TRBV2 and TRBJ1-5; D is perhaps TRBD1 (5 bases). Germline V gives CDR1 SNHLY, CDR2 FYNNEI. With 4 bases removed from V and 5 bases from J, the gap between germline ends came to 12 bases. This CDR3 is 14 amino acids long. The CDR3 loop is CASSAGPGDQPQHF. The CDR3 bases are TGTGCCAGCAGTGCGGGACCCGGGGATCAGCCCCAGCATTTT.

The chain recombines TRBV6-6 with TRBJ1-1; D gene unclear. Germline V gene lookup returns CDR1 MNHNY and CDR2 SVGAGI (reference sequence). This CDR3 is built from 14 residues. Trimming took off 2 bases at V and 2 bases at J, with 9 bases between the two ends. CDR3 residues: CASSYEGPNTEAFF. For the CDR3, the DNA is TGTGCCAGCAGTTACGAGGGTCCTAACACTGAAGCTTTCTTT.

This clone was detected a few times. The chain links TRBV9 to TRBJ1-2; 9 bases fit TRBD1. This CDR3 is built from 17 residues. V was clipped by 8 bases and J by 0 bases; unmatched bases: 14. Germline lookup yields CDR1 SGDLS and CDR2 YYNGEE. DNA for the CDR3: TGTGCCAGTAAACGAGGGGGACAGGGCCTATCTAACTATGGCTACACCTTC. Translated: CASKRGGQGLSNYGYTF.

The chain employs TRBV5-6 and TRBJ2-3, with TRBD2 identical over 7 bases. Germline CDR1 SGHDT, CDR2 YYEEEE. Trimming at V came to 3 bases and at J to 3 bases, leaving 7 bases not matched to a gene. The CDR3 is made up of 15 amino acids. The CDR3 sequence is CASSSPGTKTDTQYF. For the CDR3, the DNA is TGTGCCAGCAGCTCCCCCGGGACTAAAACAGATACGCAGTATTTT.

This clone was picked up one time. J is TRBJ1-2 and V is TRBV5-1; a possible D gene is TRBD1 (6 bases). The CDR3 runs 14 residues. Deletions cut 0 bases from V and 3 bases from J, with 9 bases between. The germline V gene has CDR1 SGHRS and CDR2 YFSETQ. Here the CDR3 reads CASSLVPGDYGYTF. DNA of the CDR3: TGCGCCAGCAGCTTGGTCCCAGGGGACTATGGCTACACCTTC. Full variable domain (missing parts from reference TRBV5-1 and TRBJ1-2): KAGVTQTPRYLIKTRGQQVTLSCSPISGHRSVSWYQQTPGQGLQFLFEYFSETQRNKGNFPGRFSGRQFSNSRSEMNVSTLELGDSALYLCASSLVPGDYGYTFGSGTRLTVV.

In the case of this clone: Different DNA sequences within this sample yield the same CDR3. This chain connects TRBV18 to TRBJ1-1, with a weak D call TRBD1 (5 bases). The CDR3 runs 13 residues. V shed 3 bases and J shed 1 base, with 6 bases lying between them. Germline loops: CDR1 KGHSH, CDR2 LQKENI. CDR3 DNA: TGTGCCAGCTCACCCGGACAGAACACTGAAGCTTTCTTT. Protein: CASSPGQNTEAFF.

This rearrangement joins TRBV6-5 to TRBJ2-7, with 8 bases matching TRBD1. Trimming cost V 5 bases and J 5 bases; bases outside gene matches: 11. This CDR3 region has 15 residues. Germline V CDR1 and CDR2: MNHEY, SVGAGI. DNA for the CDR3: TGTGCCAGCAGTAGACTGCAGGGGGCCCTCCACGAGCAGTACTTC. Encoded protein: CASSRLQGALHEQYF.

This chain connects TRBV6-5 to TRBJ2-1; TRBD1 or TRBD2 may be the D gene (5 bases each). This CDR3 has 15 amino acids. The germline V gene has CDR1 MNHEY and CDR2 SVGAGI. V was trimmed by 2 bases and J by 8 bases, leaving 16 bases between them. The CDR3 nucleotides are TGTGCCAGCAGTTACAAGGGACGGTCTATCGATGAGCAGTTCTTC. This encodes CASSYKGRSIDEQFF.

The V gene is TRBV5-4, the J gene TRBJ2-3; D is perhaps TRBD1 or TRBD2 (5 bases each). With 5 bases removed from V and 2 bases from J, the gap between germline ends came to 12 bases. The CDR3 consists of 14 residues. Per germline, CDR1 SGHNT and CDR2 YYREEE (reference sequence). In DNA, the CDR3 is TGTGCCAGCAGATCCGGGGCCCCCACAGATACGCAGTATTTT. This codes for CASRSGAPTDTQYF.

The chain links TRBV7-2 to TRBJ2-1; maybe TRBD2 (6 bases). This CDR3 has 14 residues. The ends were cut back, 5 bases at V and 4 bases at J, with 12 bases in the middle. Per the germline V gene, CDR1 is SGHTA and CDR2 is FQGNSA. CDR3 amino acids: CASSRAGYYNEQFF. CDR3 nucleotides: TGTGCCAGCAGCCGAGCGGGCTATTACAATGAGCAGTTCTTC.

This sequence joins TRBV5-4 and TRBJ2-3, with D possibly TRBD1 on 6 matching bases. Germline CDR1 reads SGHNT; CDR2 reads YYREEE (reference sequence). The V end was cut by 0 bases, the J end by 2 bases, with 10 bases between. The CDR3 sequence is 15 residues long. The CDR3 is CASSLARGNTDTQYF. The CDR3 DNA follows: TGTGCCAGCAGCTTGGCGAGGGGGAACACAGATACGCAGTATTTT.

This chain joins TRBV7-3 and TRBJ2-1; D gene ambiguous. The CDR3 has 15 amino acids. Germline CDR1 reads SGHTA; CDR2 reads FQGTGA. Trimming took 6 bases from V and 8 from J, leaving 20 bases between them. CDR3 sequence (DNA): TGTGCCAGCAGACAAAATCCGAGCCTGGGCGATGAGCAGTTCTTC. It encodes CASRQNPSLGDEQFF.

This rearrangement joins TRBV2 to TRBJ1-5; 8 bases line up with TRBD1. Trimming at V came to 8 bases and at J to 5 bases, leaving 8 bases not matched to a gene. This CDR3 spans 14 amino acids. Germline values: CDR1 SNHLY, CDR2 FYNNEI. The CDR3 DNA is TGTGCCAGCTGCGGACAGGGTGGGGATCAGCCCCAGCATTTT. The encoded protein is CASCGQGGDQPQHF.